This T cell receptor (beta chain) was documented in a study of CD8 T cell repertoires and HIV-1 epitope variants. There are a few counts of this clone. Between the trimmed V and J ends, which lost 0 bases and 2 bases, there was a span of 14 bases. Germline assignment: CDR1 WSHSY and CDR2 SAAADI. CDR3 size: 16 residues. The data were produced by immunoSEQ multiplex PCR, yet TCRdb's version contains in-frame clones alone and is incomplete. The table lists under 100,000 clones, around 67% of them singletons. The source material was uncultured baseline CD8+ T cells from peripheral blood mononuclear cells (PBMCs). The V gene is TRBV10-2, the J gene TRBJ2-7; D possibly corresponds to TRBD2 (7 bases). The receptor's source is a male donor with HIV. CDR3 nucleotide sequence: TGCGCCAGCAGTGAGTCGAGGGGGGGCCCACCCTACGAGCAGTACTTC. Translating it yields CASSESRGGPPYEQYF.